This TCR beta chain emerged from a study of blood T cell repertoires in COVID-19. Across the whole study: Collection of acute and convalescent COVID-19 samples took place in the United States, Italy and Spain. PBMCs, B-cell-depleted T cells, or T cells were the source of the cDNA or gDNA that made up the material.

V gave up 6 bases and J gave up 5 bases; unmatched junction bases: 9. Germline-derived CDR1 and CDR2 are MDHEN and SYDVKM. The CDR3 runs to 16 residues. Clones were read by immunoSEQ multiplex PCR, and TCRdb kept only the in-frame ones, dropping some. The sample has fewer than 400,000 clones, under 90% seen once. Cohorts were assigned according to the clinical history that participants reported. Two consecutive negative NP/OP PCR tests, clearance, or resolved symptoms defined Cohort 3 recovery. The receptor was derived from a man in his sixties who had recovered from COVID-19. The sequenced sample was PBMCs or T cells enriched from blood (not recorded which). The chain employs TRBV28 and TRBJ2-2; 10 positions agree with TRBD1. This CDR3 reads CASSPGTGVRTGELFF. The CDR3 DNA is TGTGCCAGCAGCCCCGGGACAGGGGTTCGGACCGGGGAGCTGTTTTTT.